This section outlines one T cell receptor beta chain sequence together with its context. This record belongs to a study of blood T cell repertoires in COVID-19. About the research overall: PBMCs, B-cell-depleted T cells, or T cells were the source of the cDNA or gDNA that made up the material.

The germline V and J ends were trimmed by 2 bases and 0 bases, with 11 bases remaining between them. Per the germline V gene, CDR1 is SGHAT and CDR2 is FQNNGV. The CDR3 totals 15 residues. Sequencing was performed with immunoSEQ multiplex PCR; in TCRdb, only in-frame clones are kept and a portion is missing. This table has 250,000 or so clones, around 89% appearing once. The rearrangement links TRBV11-2 to TRBJ2-7, with unresolved D. The sequence derives from a middle-aged woman with acute COVID-19. What was sequenced was PBMCs or T cells enriched from blood (not recorded which). Here the CDR3 DNA reads TGTGCCAGCAGCTTATTCCAGGCCAGCTCCTACGAGCAGTACTTC. Protein sequence: CASSLFQASSYEQYF.